Sequencing of this T cell receptor beta chain was carried out in a study of blood T cell repertoires in COVID-19. Background on the study: There were acute and convalescent COVID-19 samples, and they came from the United States, Italy and Spain.

The protocol was immunoSEQ multiplex PCR, while the TCRdb copy is restricted to in-frame clones and leaves out a portion. The data contain 250,000 to 300,000 clones, approximately 85% of them singletons. Trimming shortened V by 7 bases and J by 5 bases, and 16 bases separated the two germline ends. The CDR3 length is 14 residues. Germline V lookup: CDR1 LNHDA, CDR2 SQIVND (reference sequence). This receptor was obtained from a man in his forties or fifties with active or convalescent COVID-19. This rearrangement joins TRBV19 to TRBJ2-3, with D possibly being TRBD1 (6 bases). Sequencing was performed on peripheral blood. Written as DNA, the CDR3 is TGTGCCAGTAAAATCAGGGGTCGAGGAGATACGCAGTATTTT. It encodes CASKIRGRGDTQYF.